Following are 30 T cell receptor beta chains from one sample sequenced in a study of technical replicates of blood from several donors. The method was immunoSEQ multiplex PCR; TCRdb's version includes in-frame clones alone and lacks a portion of them. The data hold roughly 73,000 clones, with just over 90% observed a single time. Sequences were obtained from T cells isolated from PBMCs. These receptors were obtained from a human donor in good health.

The chain uses TRBV13 and TRBJ2-3; 8 bases are a match to TRBD2. The germline CDR1 and CDR2 sequences are PRHDT and FYEKMQ (reference sequence). V was clipped by 5 bases and J by 6 bases; unmatched bases: 13. The CDR3 is 16 residues long. The CDR3: CASSRSAGTRRDTQYF. DNA of the CDR3: TGTGCCAGCAGCCGATCCGCCGGGACTAGAAGGGATACGCAGTATTTT.

The chain carries TRBV5-1 and TRBJ2-1, with TRBD1 identical over 9 bases. V dropped 4 bases and J dropped 13; count of bases not matched to a gene: 12. Germline V lookup: CDR1 SGHRS, CDR2 YFSETQ. The CDR3 has 14 residues. As DNA, the CDR3 is TGCGCCAGCAGCCACTCGGGACAGGGATTGGTACAGTTCTTC. It translates to CASSHSGQGLVQFF.

Here the CDR3 reads CASRSELGQGIVETQYF. The CDR3 nucleotides read TGTGCCAGCAGATCAGAACTGGGACAGGGTATTGTAGAGACCCAGTACTTC. The chain employs TRBV11-2 and TRBJ2-5; TRBD1 agrees at 9 bases. This CDR3 is built from 17 residues. CDR1 is SGHAT and CDR2 is FQNNGV in the germline V gene. The junction had 15 bases not matched to a gene; V was cut back by 6 bases and J by 4 bases.

In this sample, this clone turned up once. V usage is TRBV27 and J usage is TRBJ2-3; D gene unclear. The CDR3 extends over 14 amino acids. The germline CDR1 and CDR2 sequences are MNHEY and SMNVEV (reference sequence). Trimming left V 4 bases short and J 1 base short, with 9 bases between. CDR3 DNA sequence: TGTGCCAGCAGTTACTTCCAGGGCACAGATACGCAGTATTTT. It translates to CASSYFQGTDTQYF.

This clone appeared once. The chain couples TRBV6-1 to TRBJ2-7; D may be TRBD1 (6 bases). Germline V lookup: CDR1 MNHNS, CDR2 SASEGT. Between the trimmed V and J ends, which lost 2 bases and 4 bases, there was a span of 15 bases. The CDR3 totals 15 residues. The CDR3 sequence is CASSESGGRRYEQYF. CDR3 in DNA: TGTGCCAGCAGTGAAAGTGGGGGCCGCCGATACGAGCAGTACTTC.

This sequence joins TRBV5-1 and TRBJ1-4; D gene unclear. Per the germline V gene, CDR1 is SGHRS and CDR2 is YFSETQ. V was trimmed by 0 bases and J by 0 bases, leaving 9 bases between them. CDR3 size: 16 residues. The CDR3 here is CASSLGSLATNEKLFF. The CDR3 region has the DNA TGCGCCAGCAGCTTGGGAAGCCTGGCAACTAATGAAAAACTGTTTTTT.

This chain links TRBV7-9 with TRBJ2-3; the D gene is possibly TRBD2 (6 bases). V lost 1 base, J lost 0 bases, and 11 bases lay in between. Germline lookup yields CDR1 SEHNR and CDR2 FQNEAQ (reference sequence). This CDR3 has 16 residues. CDR3 in amino acids: CASSLGLRGSTDTQYF. CDR3 nucleotide sequence: TGTGCCAGCAGCTTAGGTTTGCGGGGTAGCACAGATACGCAGTATTTT.

As DNA, the CDR3 is TGTGCCAGCAGCGTATCCTCAAGACCTCAGGGGAACACCATATATTTT. Its translation: CASSVSSRPQGNTIYF. V is TRBV9 and J is TRBJ1-3; D perhaps matches TRBD1 (6 bases). Between the trimmed V and J ends, which lost 1 base and 7 bases, there was a span of 18 bases. The germline CDR1 and CDR2 sequences are SGDLS and YYNGEE. CDR3 size: 16 residues.

V gene TRBV30 combines with J gene TRBJ2-5; D is ambiguous. The CDR3 runs to 12 residues. V lost 2 bases to trimming and J lost 7 bases, with 11 bases between them. In germline, CDR1 is GTSNPN, CDR2 SVGIG (reference sequence). CDR3 bases: TGTGCCTGGAGTACTACCTACGGGACCCAGTACTTC. This codes for CAWSTTYGTQYF. The full variable domain, with the rest looked up from reference TRBV30 and TRBJ2-5, is SQTIHQWPATLVQPVGSPLSLECTVEGTSNPNLYWYRQAAGRGLQLLFYSVGIGQISSEVPQNLSASRPQDRQFILSSKKLLLSDSGFYLCAWSTTYGTQYFGPGTRLLVL.

The chain is built from TRBV7-9 and TRBJ1-5; the D is unclear. The CDR3 covers 15 residues. Germline assignment: CDR1 SEHNR and CDR2 FQNEAQ (reference sequence). Trimming took 5 bases from V and 2 from J, leaving 13 bases between them. CDR3 amino acids: CASSPGGGGNQPQHF. As DNA, the CDR3 is TGTGCCAGCAGCCCAGGAGGCGGAGGCAATCAGCCCCAGCATTTT.

The rearrangement links TRBV5-1 to TRBJ2-3; 13 nucleotides match TRBD2. Per germline, CDR1 SGHRS and CDR2 YFSETQ. Unmatched junction bases numbered 10, after V lost 4 bases and J lost 5 bases. The CDR3 consists of 17 residues. The CDR3 here is CASSLRTSGSHVDTQYF. The CDR3, as DNA: TGCGCCAGCAGCCTCCGGACTAGCGGGAGCCATGTAGATACGCAGTATTTT.

The chain uses TRBV7-6 and TRBJ2-1; 7 positions agree with TRBD2. Germline CDR1 is SGHVS and CDR2 is FNYEAQ. CDR3 length: 13 residues. V gave up 1 base and J gave up 13 bases; unmatched junction bases: 7. DNA of the CDR3: TGTGCCAGCAGCTTAGGAAGCGGGACCGACCAGTTCTTC. Its protein product is CASSLGSGTDQFF.

V gene TRBV7-9 combines with J gene TRBJ2-1; 8 bases match TRBD1. CDR1 SEHNR and CDR2 FQNEAQ come from the germline V gene (reference sequence). This CDR3 is 15 amino acids long. V trimming: 4 bases; J trimming: 4 bases; junction bases outside the gene matches: 6. The CDR3 coding sequence is TGTGCCAGCAGCTCCTCCCGGACAGGGTACAATGAGCAGTTCTTC. This translates into CASSSSRTGYNEQFF.

This CDR3 reads CATSRDMSSGNTIYF. Written as DNA, the CDR3 is TGTGCCACCAGCAGAGATATGAGCTCTGGAAACACCATATATTTT. The J gene is TRBJ1-3, the V gene TRBV15, with D uncertain. This CDR3 region has 15 residues. Germline V gives CDR1 LNHNV, CDR2 YYDKDF (reference sequence). V lost 0 bases to trimming and J lost 0 bases, with 6 bases between them.

The chain uses TRBV10-2 and TRBJ2-7; possibly TRBD2 for D (5 bases). Germline CDR1 and CDR2: WSHSY and SAAADI. Trimming shortened V by 8 bases and J by 3 bases, and 17 bases separated the two germline ends. The CDR3 spans 14 residues. CDR3 DNA: TGCGCCAGCCAAGGACTTTTAGGAAGCTACGAGCAGTACTTC. This encodes CASQGLLGSYEQYF.

This chain joins TRBV2 and TRBJ2-1; 10 positions match TRBD2. Germline V lookup: CDR1 SNHLY, CDR2 FYNNEI. The CDR3 sequence is 15 residues long. With V trimmed by 6 bases and J by 5 bases, 7 bases remained unmatched. CDR3 loop: CASRVLAGADNEQFF. The DNA of the CDR3 is TGTGCCAGCAGAGTTCTAGCGGGAGCCGACAATGAGCAGTTCTTC.

This chain connects TRBV7-8 to TRBJ1-1; 10 positions agree with TRBD1. Trimming cost V 5 bases and J 5 bases; bases outside gene matches: 11. The CDR3 sequence is 16 residues long. Germline CDR1 reads SGHVS; CDR2 reads FQNEAQ. CDR3 sequence (DNA): TGTGCCAGCAGCCCCCGGGACAGGGGCATAGGGACTGAAGCTTTCTTT. This sequence encodes CASSPRDRGIGTEAFF.

This clone came up once. The chain recombines TRBV5-1 with TRBJ1-1, with TRBD1 as a possible D gene (5 bases). The CDR3 consists of 14 residues. V was clipped by 0 bases and J by 3 bases, with 9 bases between them. CDR1 is SGHRS, CDR2 YFSETQ, per germline. CDR3 sequence (DNA): TGCGCCAGCAGCTTGGGGGAGGGGTACACTGAAGCTTTCTTT. Translation gives CASSLGEGYTEAFF.

The genes are TRBV6-5 and TRBJ1-1, with TRBD1 matching over 9 bases. The CDR3 contains 15 residues. Germline assignment: CDR1 MNHEY and CDR2 SVGAGI. Trimming at V came to 3 bases and at J to 1 base, leaving 3 bases not matched to a gene. CDR3 region: CASSYDRGRNTEAFF. The CDR3, as DNA: TGTGCCAGCAGTTATGACAGGGGGAGGAACACTGAAGCTTTCTTT.

The J gene is TRBJ2-1, the V gene TRBV19; weak D call: TRBD2 (5 bases). The germline gives CDR1 LNHDA, CDR2 SQIVND (reference sequence). The CDR3 contains 14 residues. Trimming removed 7 bases from V and 4 bases from J, with 14 bases in between. CDR3 sequence (DNA): TGTGCCAGTAATCACGGGAATTCTTACAATGAGCAGTTCTTC. It specifies CASNHGNSYNEQFF.

This sequence joins TRBV6-1 and TRBJ2-7; 7 bases align to TRBD1. Germline V gene lookup returns CDR1 MNHNS and CDR2 SASEGT. V shed 3 bases, J shed 3 bases, and the junction held 8 bases outside the gene matches. The CDR3 runs to 15 residues. The CDR3 region is CASSDINRGHYEQYF. As DNA, the CDR3 is TGTGCCAGCAGTGATATCAACAGGGGACACTACGAGCAGTACTTC.

The rearrangement joins TRBV7-2 to TRBJ2-7; D is perhaps TRBD2 (6 bases). The V end lost 6 bases, the J end lost 3 bases, and 15 bases lay between the germline ends. Germline V gene lookup returns CDR1 SGHTA and CDR2 FQGNSA. The CDR3 runs 14 residues. In DNA, the CDR3 is TGTGCCAGCAGTAGCGGCTACACTGTCTACGAGCAGTACTTC. Residues: CASSSGYTVYEQYF.

The chain employs TRBV9 and TRBJ2-2; 8 nucleotides agree with TRBD2. Per the germline V gene, CDR1 is SGDLS and CDR2 is YYNGEE. The CDR3 runs to 14 residues. J was trimmed by 6 bases and V by 0 bases; bases with no gene match: 1. DNA for the CDR3: TGTGCCAGCAGCGTAGTCGGGGGGGCCGGGGAGCTGTTTTTT. Its protein is CASSVVGGAGELFF.

This clone was seen once. This chain connects TRBV30 to TRBJ1-6; 8 bases fit TRBD1. Unmatched junction bases numbered 9, after V lost 4 bases and J lost 10 bases. This CDR3 is built from 14 residues. The germline V gene has CDR1 GTSNPN and CDR2 SVGIG (reference sequence). The CDR3 bases are TGTGCCTGGAAGAGGACAGGGAGAGGGTCACCCCTCCACTTT. Translating gives CAWKRTGRGSPLHF.

This chain joins TRBV6-5 and TRBJ2-7, with 9 bases that match TRBD1. Looked up from germline, CDR1 is MNHEY and CDR2 is SVGAGI. CDR3 length equals 14 residues. After removal of 2 bases from V and 3 bases from J, the junction contained 2 bases not matched to a gene. This CDR3 is CASSYRTGDYEQYF. CDR3 DNA sequence: TGTGCCAGCAGTTACCGGACAGGGGACTACGAGCAGTACTTC.

The gene calls are TRBV27 and TRBJ2-1; 9 positions match TRBD1. With V trimmed by 6 bases and J by 6 bases, 3 bases remained unmatched. The germline V gene has CDR1 MNHEY and CDR2 SMNVEV (reference sequence). This CDR3 contains 13 residues. The CDR3 sequence is CASSRDRANEQFF. CDR3 nucleotide sequence: TGTGCCAGCAGCCGGGACAGGGCCAATGAGCAGTTCTTC.

The chain employs TRBV2 and TRBJ2-1, with 7 bases aligning to TRBD1. V shed 5 bases and J 10 bases; nucleotides not matched to a gene: 8. Germline-derived CDR1 and CDR2 are SNHLY and FYNNEI. The CDR3 is made up of 13 amino acids. The DNA of the CDR3 is TGTGCCAGCAGTCGCTCACAGGGGTCGGAGCAGTTCTTC. Its protein is CASSRSQGSEQFF. The whole variable domain, remainder taken from reference TRBV2 and TRBJ2-1, is EPEVTQTPSHQVTQMGQEVILRCVPISNHLYFYWYRQILGQKVEFLVSFYNNEISEKSEIFDDQFSVERPDGSNFTLKIRSTKLEDSAMYFCASSRSQGSEQFFGPGTRLTVL.

V and J are TRBV5-1 and TRBJ2-7, with a tentative D call TRBD2 (6 bases). Germline-derived CDR1 and CDR2 are SGHRS and YFSETQ. This CDR3 region has 14 residues. V dropped 3 bases and J dropped 1 base, with 11 bases sitting between them. The CDR3 loop is CASSYSGTSYEQYF. Written as DNA, the CDR3 is TGCGCCAGCAGCTACTCCGGGACTTCCTACGAGCAGTACTTC.

In its sample, this clone was seen a few times. V gene TRBV25-1 combines with J gene TRBJ1-5; 9 bases are shared with TRBD1. J lost 5 bases, V lost 8 bases, and 4 bases had no gene match. Germline lookup yields CDR1 MGHDK and CDR2 SYGVNS. This CDR3 comprises 13 residues. In nucleotides, the CDR3 is TGTGCCAGCCTACAGGGGGCGGATCAGCCCCAGCATTTT. Amino acids: CASLQGADQPQHF.

V is TRBV15 and J is TRBJ1-3; D is unresolved. Germline-derived CDR1 and CDR2 are LNHNV and YYDKDF (reference sequence). V was shortened by 3 bases and J by 0 bases, with 12 bases between the two germline ends. This CDR3 contains 16 residues. The CDR3 region is CATSSGNSFSGNTIYF. CDR3 DNA sequence: TGTGCCACCAGCAGTGGAAACAGTTTCTCTGGAAACACCATATATTTT.